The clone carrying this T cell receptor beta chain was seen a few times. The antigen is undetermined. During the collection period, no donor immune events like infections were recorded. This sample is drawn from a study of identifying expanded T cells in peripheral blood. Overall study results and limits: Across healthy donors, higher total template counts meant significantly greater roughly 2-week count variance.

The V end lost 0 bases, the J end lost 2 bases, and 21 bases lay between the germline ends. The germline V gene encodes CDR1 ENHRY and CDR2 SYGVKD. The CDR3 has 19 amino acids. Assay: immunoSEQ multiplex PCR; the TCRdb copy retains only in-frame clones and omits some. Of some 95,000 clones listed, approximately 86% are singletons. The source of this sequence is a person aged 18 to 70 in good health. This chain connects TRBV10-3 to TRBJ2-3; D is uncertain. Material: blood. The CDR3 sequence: CAISESFPSLGLHTDTQYF. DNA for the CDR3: TGTGCCATCAGTGAGTCGTTCCCCTCTCTCGGGTTGCACACAGATACGCAGTATTTT.